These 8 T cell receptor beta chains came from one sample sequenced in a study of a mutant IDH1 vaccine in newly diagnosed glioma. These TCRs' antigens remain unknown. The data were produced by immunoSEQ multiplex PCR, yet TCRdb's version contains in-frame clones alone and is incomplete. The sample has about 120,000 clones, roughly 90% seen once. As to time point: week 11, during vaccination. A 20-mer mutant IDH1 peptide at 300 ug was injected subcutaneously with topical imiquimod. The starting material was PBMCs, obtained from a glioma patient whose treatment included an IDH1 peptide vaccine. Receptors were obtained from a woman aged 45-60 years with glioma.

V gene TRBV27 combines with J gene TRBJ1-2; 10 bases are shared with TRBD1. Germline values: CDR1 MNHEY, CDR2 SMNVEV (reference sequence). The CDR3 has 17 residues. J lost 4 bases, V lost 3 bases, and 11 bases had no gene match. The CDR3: CASSFRAGTGAGYGYTF. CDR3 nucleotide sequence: TGTGCCAGCAGTTTTAGGGCCGGGACAGGGGCTGGCTATGGCTACACCTTC.

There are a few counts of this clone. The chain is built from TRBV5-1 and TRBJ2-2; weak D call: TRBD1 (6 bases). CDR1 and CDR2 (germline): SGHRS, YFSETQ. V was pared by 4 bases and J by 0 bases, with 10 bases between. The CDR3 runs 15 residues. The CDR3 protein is CASSRDNANTGELFF. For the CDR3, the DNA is TGCGCCAGCAGCAGGGACAACGCGAACACCGGGGAGCTGTTTTTT.

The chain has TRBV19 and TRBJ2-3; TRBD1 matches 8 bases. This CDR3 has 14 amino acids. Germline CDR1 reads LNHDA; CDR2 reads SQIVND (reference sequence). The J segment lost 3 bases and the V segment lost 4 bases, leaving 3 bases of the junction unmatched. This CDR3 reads CASSTGQATDTQYF. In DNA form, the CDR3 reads TGTGCCAGTAGTACGGGACAGGCAACAGATACGCAGTATTTT.

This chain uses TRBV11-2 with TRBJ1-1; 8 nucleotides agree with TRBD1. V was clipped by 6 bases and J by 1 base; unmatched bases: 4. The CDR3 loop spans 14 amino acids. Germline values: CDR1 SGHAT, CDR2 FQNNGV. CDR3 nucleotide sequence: TGTGCCAGCAGGGGGGGACAGGAGAACACTGAAGCTTTCTTT. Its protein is CASRGGQENTEAFF.

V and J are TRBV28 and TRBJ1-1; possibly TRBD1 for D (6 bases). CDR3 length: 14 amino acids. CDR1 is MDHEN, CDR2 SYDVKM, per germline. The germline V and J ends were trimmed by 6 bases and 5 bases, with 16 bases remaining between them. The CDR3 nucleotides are TGTGCCAGCAGCCCCGGGGGCCCTGGAACTGAAGCTTTCTTT. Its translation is CASSPGGPGTEAFF.

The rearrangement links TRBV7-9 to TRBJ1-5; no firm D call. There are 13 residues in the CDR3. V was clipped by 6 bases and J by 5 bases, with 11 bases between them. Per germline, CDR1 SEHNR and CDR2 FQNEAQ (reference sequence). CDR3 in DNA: TGTGCCAGCAGTCAGACCATCGATCAGCCCCAGCATTTT. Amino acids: CASSQTIDQPQHF.

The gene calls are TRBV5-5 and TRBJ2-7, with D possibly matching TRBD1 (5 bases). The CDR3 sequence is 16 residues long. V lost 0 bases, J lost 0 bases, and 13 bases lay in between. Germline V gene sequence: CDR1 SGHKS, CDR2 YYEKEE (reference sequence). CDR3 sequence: CASSLEGQTSSYEQYF. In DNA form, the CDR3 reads TGTGCCAGCAGCTTGGAGGGGCAGACCAGCTCCTACGAGCAGTACTTC.

The chain's CDR3 is CASSQDSGSNQPQHF. CDR3 nucleotides: TGCGCCAGCAGCCAAGACAGTGGCAGCAATCAGCCCCAGCATTTT. The genes are TRBV4-1 and TRBJ1-5; D is ambiguous. Germline assignment: CDR1 MGHRA and CDR2 YSYEKL. The CDR3 loop spans 15 amino acids. V was pared by 0 bases and J by 1 base, with 7 bases between.